This T cell receptor (beta chain) was retrieved from a study of blood T cell repertoires in COVID-19. TCRdb's copy holds only in-frame clones and misses some; the assay was immunoSEQ multiplex PCR. The sample has under 300,000 clones, roughly nine tenths seen once. With V trimmed by 4 bases and J by 7 bases, 13 bases remained unmatched. The CDR3 covers 16 residues. Germline CDR1 and CDR2: MDHEN and SYDVKM. The sequenced sample consisted of peripheral blood. The TCR sequence derives from a man aged 55-75 years with acute or convalescent COVID-19. The chain joins TRBV28 to TRBJ2-1; TRBD1 agrees at 7 bases. CDR3 in amino acids: CASSSPGQAGSNEQFF. The CDR3 DNA is TGTGCCAGCAGTTCCCCCGGACAGGCCGGCTCGAATGAGCAGTTCTTC. Together with reference TRBV28 and TRBJ2-1, the CDR3 gives the full variable domain: DVKVTQSSRYLVKRTGEKVFLECVQDMDHENMFWYRQDPGLGLRLIYFSYDVKMKEKGDIPEGYSVSREKKERFSLILESASTNQTSMYLCASSSPGQAGSNEQFFGPGTRLTVL.